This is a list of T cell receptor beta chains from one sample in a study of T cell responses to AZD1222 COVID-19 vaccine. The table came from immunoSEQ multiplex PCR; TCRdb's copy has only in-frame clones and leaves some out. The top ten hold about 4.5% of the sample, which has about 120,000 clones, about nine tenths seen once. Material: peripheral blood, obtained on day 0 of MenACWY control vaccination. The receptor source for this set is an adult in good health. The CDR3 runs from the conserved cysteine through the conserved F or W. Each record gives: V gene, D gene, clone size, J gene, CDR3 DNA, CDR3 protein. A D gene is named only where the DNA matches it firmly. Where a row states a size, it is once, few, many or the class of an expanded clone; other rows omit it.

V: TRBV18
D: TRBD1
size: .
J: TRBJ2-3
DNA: TGTGCCAGCTCACAGGGGGCTAGCACAGATACGCAGTATTTT
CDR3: CASSQGASTDTQYF

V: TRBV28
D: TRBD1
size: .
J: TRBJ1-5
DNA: TGTGCCAGCAGACGGGACAGGACCAATCAGCCCCAGCATTTT
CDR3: CASRRDRTNQPQHF

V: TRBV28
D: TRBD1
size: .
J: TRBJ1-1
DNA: TGTGCCAGCAGTTTAGTTGTGAGACAGGGGGCAAAATCTTTCTTT
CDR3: CASSLVVRQGAKSFF

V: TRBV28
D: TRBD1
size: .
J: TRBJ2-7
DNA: TGTGCCAGCAGTACCAAGCCGGGACAGGGGGCGACGTCCTACGAGCAGTACTTC
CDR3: CASSTKPGQGATSYEQYF

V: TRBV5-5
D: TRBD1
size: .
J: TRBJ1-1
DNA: TGTGCCAGCAGCTTGGGACAGGGCCCTGAAGCTTTCTTT
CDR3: CASSLGQGPEAFF

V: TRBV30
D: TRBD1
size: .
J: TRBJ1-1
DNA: TGTGCCTGGAGATGGGACAGCCCTTCGAACACTGAAGCTTTCTTT
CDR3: CAWRWDSPSNTEAFF

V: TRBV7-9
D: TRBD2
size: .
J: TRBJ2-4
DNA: TGTGCCAGCAGCCCGAGGACTAGCGGGACTAACATTCAGTACTTC
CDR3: CASSPRTSGTNIQYF

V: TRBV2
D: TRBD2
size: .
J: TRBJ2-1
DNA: TGTGCCAGCAGTCCCGGGACTAGCGGGTTGACTGAGCAGTTCTTC
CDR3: CASSPGTSGLTEQFF

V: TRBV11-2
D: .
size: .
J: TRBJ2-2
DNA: TGTGCCAGCAGCTTAGGGGCGCGACGTGGAGACACCGGGGAGCTGTTTTTT
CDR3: CASSLGARRGDTGELFF

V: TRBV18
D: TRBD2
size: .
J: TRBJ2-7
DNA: TGTGCCAGCTCACCCTTGACTAGCGGAAACCAACCCTACGAGCAGTACTTC
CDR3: CASSPLTSGNQPYEQYF

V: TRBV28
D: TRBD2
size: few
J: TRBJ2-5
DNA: TGTGCCAGCAGTTCCTTTCCGGGACTAGCTGTACGCCCGGAGACCCAGTACTTC
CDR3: CASSSFPGLAVRPETQYF

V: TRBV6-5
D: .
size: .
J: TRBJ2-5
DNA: TGTGCCAGCAGTTACCACGGACAGTTCCAAGAGACCCAGTACTTC
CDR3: CASSYHGQFQETQYF

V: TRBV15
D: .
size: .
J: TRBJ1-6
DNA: TGTGCCACCAGCATAGGCCAGGGCGGGTATGCGTCACCCCTCCACTTT
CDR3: CATSIGQGGYASPLHF

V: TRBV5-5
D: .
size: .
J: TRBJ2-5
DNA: TGTGCCAGCAGCTTGTACTGGTCAGAGACCCAGTACTTC
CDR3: CASSLYWSETQYF

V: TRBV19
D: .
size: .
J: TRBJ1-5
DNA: TGTGCCAGTAGATTCCGGGAAAAGAGTCAGCCCCAGCATTTT
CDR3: CASRFREKSQPQHF

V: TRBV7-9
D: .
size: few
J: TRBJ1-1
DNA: TGTGCCAGCAGCTTAGGAACAGCTGAAGCTTTCTTT
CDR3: CASSLGTAEAFF

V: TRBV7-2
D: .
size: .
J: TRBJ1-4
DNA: TGTGCCAGCAGCTTATTGCGCGATGAAAAACTGTTTTTT
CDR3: CASSLLRDEKLFF

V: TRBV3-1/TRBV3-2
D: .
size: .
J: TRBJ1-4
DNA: TGTGCCAGCAGCCAAGGGGGTCCTCATTTTATTACGAATGAAAAACTGTTTTTT
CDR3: CASSQGGPHFITNEKLFF

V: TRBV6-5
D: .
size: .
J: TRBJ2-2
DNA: TGTGCCAGCAGTACGGGGAACACCGGGGAGCTGTTTTTT
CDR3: CASSTGNTGELFF

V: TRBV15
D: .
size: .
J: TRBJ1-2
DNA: TGTGCCACCAGCAGAGATCGGGGTGGCTACACCTTC
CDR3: CATSRDRGGYTF

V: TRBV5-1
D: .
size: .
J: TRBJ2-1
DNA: TGCGCCAGCCGCGAGGGGCAGTACAATGAGCAGTTCTTC
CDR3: CASREGQYNEQFF

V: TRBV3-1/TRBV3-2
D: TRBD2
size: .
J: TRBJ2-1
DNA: TGTGCCAGCAGCCAAGGGAGCGGGGACTACAATGAGCAGTTCTTC
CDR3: CASSQGSGDYNEQFF

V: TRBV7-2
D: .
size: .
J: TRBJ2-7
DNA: TGTGCCAGCAGCGAGCCCGGGACGTACCCCTACGAGCAGTACTTC
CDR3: CASSEPGTYPYEQYF

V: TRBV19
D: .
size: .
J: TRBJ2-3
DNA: TGTGCCAGTAGTACTTTGGGGGTTGGGGGGGATACGCAGTATTTT
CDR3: CASSTLGVGGDTQYF

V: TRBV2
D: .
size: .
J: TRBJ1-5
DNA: TGTGCCAGCAGTGAAGGGGGGGGTTATCAGCCCCAGCATTTT
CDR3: CASSEGGGYQPQHF

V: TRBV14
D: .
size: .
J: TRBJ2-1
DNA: TGTGCCAGCAGCCGGGACGTTCGTGATGAGCAGTTCTTC
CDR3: CASSRDVRDEQFF

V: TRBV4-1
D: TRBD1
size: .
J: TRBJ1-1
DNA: TGCGCCAGCGAGGGACAGGACACTGAAGCTTTCTTT
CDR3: CASEGQDTEAFF

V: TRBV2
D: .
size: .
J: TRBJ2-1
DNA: TGTGCCAGCAGTGATCAGGGGACCTACAATGAGCAGTTCTTC
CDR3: CASSDQGTYNEQFF

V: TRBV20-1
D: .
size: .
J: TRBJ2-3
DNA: TGCAGTGCTAGTACAGGGTTGGCGCAGTATTTT
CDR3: CSASTGLAQYF

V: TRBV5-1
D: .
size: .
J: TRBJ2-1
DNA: TGCGCCAGCCGCGTAGGTTTCGTAATCAATGAGCAGTTCTTC
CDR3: CASRVGFVINEQFF

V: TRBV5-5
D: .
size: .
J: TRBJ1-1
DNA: TGTGCCAGCAGCTTGGAGTCGGCAGTTTTTACTGAAGCTTTCTTT
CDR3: CASSLESAVFTEAFF

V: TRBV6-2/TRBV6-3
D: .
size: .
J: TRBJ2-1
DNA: TGTGCCAGCAGTTGGCAAGGACTAACGCAGTTCTTC
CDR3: CASSWQGLTQFF

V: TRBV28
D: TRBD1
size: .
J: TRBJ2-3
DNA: TGTGCCAGCAGTCCGGGGACAGGGCTGGGCACAGATACGCAGTATTTT
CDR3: CASSPGTGLGTDTQYF

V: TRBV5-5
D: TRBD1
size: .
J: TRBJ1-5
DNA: TGTGCCAGCAGACAGGGGACAAATAGCAATCAGCCCCAGCATTTT
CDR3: CASRQGTNSNQPQHF

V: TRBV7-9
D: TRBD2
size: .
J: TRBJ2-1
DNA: TGTGCCAGCAGCTTGGCGGGAGACAAGCTTTACAATGAGCAGTTCTTC
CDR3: CASSLAGDKLYNEQFF

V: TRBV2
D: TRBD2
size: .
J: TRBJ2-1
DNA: TGTGCCAGACGGACTAGCGGGGTGAATGAGCAGTTCTTC
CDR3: CARRTSGVNEQFF

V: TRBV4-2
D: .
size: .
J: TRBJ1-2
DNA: TGTGCCAGCAGCCAAGAGGTCCCCTATGGCTACACCTTC
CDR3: CASSQEVPYGYTF

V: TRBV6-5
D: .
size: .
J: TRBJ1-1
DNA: TGTGCCAGCTCGGCGGGGAGGGACACTGAAGCTTTCTTT
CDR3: CASSAGRDTEAFF

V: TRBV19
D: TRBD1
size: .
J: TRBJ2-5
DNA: TGTGCCAGTAGGGACAGGGTTCTTTCAGAGACCCAGTACTTC
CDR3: CASRDRVLSETQYF

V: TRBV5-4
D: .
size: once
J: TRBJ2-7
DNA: TGTGCCAGCAGCTTGCAGGACTACGAGCAGTACTTC
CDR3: CASSLQDYEQYF

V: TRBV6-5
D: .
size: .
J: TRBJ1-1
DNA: TGTGCCAGCAGTCTGGGCAAGAACACTGAAGCTTTCTTT
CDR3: CASSLGKNTEAFF

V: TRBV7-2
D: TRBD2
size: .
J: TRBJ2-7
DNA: TGTGCCAGCAGCTCTAGCGGGAAGGCAAACGAGCAGTACTTC
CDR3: CASSSSGKANEQYF

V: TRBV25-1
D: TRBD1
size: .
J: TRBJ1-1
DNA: TGTGCCAGCAGTGCGACAGGGAGTCTGGTTATGAACACTGAAGCTTTCTTT
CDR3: CASSATGSLVMNTEAFF

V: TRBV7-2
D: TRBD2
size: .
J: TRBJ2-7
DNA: TGTGCCAGCAGCATCGGACTAGCGGGAGGCACCTACGAGCAGTACTTC
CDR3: CASSIGLAGGTYEQYF

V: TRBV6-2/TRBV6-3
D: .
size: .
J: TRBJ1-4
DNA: TGTGCCAGCAGTTACTCGATCCTCGAAAAACTGTTTTTT
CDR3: CASSYSILEKLFF

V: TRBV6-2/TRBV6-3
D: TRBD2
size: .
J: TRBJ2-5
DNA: TGTGCCAGCAGTTACTCTTTGTCGCGGGGGAGCGACCAAGAGACCCAGTACTTC
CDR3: CASSYSLSRGSDQETQYF

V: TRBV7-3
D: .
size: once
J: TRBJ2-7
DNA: TGTGCCAGCAGCCCATTTACCGTTAGCTCCTACGAGCAGTACTTC
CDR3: CASSPFTVSSYEQYF

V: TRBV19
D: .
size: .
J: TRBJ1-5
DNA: TGTGCCAGTAGTCGGGCAGATAATCAGCCCCAGCATTTT
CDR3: CASSRADNQPQHF